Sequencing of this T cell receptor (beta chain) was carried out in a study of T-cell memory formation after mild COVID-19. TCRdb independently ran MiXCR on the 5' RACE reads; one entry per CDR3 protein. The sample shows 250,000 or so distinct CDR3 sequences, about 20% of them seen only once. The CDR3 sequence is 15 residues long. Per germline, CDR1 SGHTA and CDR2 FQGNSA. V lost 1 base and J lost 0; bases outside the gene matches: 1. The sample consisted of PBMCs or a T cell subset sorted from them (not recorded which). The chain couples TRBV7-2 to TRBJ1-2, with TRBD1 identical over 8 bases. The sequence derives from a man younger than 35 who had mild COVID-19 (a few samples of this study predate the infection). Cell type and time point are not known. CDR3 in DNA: TGTGCCAGCAGCTTAGGCAGGGGGCCTAACTATGGCTACACCTTC. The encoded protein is CASSLGRGPNYGYTF.